The rows below give T cell receptor beta chains drawn from one sample of a study of T-cell reconstitution after alpha-beta-depleted transplantation in children. TCRdb fed the PCR reads into MiXCR, producing one record per CDR3 protein. This table has 250,000 to 350,000 distinct CDR3 sequences, more than 8% appearing once. Specimen: PBMCs from the stem cell graft donor, collected from the stem cell graft. The receptors were sampled from a human donor who donated a stem cell graft to a child with SCID. Each CDR3 is given with its conserved first and last residue. Each record gives: J gene, clone size, D gene, V gene, CDR3 DNA, CDR3 protein. A D gene is named only where the DNA matches it firmly. The size field is filled for only some rows; it gives once, few, many or a size class.

>TRBJ2-1|few|NA|TRBV10-2
TGCGCCAGCAGTGAGTCAGGGTTGAATGAGCAGTTCTTC
CASSESGLNEQFF
>TRBJ2-3|few|NA|TRBV25-1
TGTGCCAGCAGTGGGCGCCCTAGCCCCTCAGATACGCAGTATTTT
CASSGRPSPSDTQYF
>TRBJ2-1|NA|NA|TRBV6-4
TGTGCCAGCAGTAGGGAGATCCACAATGAGCAGTTCTTC
CASSREIHNEQFF
>TRBJ1-1|many|NA|TRBV7-3
TGTGCCAGCAGCTTCGGGGGTGGGAACACTGAAGCTTTCTTT
CASSFGGGNTEAFF
>TRBJ2-3|few|NA|TRBV2
TGTGCCAGCAGAGTTTCCGGGGGCACAGATACGCAGTATTTT
CASRVSGGTDTQYF
>TRBJ1-1|NA|NA|TRBV9
TGTGCCAGCAGCCCAGTTGGAGCTAAGATGAACACTGAAGCTTTCTTT
CASSPVGAKMNTEAFF
>TRBJ1-2|many|NA|TRBV12-3/TRBV12-4
TGTGCCAGCAGTTTGCGGTATGGCTACACCTTC
CASSLRYGYTF
>TRBJ1-2|NA|NA|TRBV6-5
TGTGCCAGCAGTTACTCGGCCGGGAACAGCTACACCTTC
CASSYSAGNSYTF
>TRBJ1-6|few|NA|TRBV19
TGTGCCAGTAGTGTCGGGACAACTATCAATTCACCCCTCCACTTT
CASSVGTTINSPLHF
>TRBJ1-1|many|NA|TRBV19
TGTGCCAGTAGTCCAACAGGAGCCAACACTGAAGCTTTCTTT
CASSPTGANTEAFF
>TRBJ1-2|few|NA|TRBV6-1
TGTGCCAGCAGTCCTACCATAGACAGTGGGGGCTACACCTTC
CASSPTIDSGGYTF
>TRBJ2-5|NA|TRBD2|TRBV5-6
TGTGCCAGCAGCCTCAGAGCGGGGGTTGTAGAGACCCAGTACTTC
CASSLRAGVVETQYF
>TRBJ2-2|NA|TRBD1|TRBV6-1
TGTGCCAGCAGGGCGAGGACAGGGGGATCGAACACCGGGGAGCTGTTTTTT
CASRARTGGSNTGELFF
>TRBJ1-5|many|NA|TRBV25-1
TGTGCCACATCGGGTCCAGGGAGCAATCAGCCCCAGCATTTT
CATSGPGSNQPQHF
>TRBJ2-7|NA|TRBD1|TRBV7-9
TGTGCCAGCAGCTTTCTTGGACAGGAGTACGAGCAGTACTTC
CASSFLGQEYEQYF
>TRBJ1-4|few|NA|TRBV20-1
TGCAGTGCTAGAGATCTGGGCAGTAATGAAAAACTGTTTTTT
CSARDLGSNEKLFF
>TRBJ2-3|NA|NA|TRBV12-3/TRBV12-4
TGTGCCAGCAGTTTCGAGGGGAGGATAGATACGCAGTATTTT
CASSFEGRIDTQYF
>TRBJ1-4|NA|NA|TRBV5-1
TGCGCCAGCAGCCGTCCGGAACTGGAGAATGAAAAACTGTTTTTT
CASSRPELENEKLFF
>TRBJ2-3|few|NA|TRBV27
TGTGCCAGCATCTTTTCAGATACGCAGTATTTT
CASIFSDTQYF
>TRBJ2-4|few|NA|TRBV7-7
TGTGCTAGCAGCCCAAAACAGGGAACGATTTTAGCCAAAAACATTCAGTACTTC
CASSPKQGTILAKNIQYF
>TRBJ1-6|NA|NA|TRBV2
TGTGCCAGCAGTACCTCGGGGTGGTCACCCCTCCACTTT
CASSTSGWSPLHF
>TRBJ2-1|few|NA|TRBV7-8
TGTGCCAGCAGCTTATCCGGCGGGGTAAGCTCCTACAATGAGCAGTTCTTC
CASSLSGGVSSYNEQFF
>TRBJ2-1|NA|NA|TRBV6-1
TGTGCCAGCAGTGGGGCCCTTGGGAGCTCCTACAATGAGCAGTTCTTC
CASSGALGSSYNEQFF
>TRBJ1-1|many|NA|TRBV25-1
TGTGCCAGCAGTGATTGGAACGGGGAAGCTTTCTTT
CASSDWNGEAFF
>TRBJ2-3|many|TRBD1|TRBV5-1
TGCGCCAGCAGCCGATCAAGGACAGGGGGCATCTCAGATACGCAGTATTTT
CASSRSRTGGISDTQYF
>TRBJ2-5|few|NA|TRBV2
TGTGCCAGCAGCCGAGGACAGACGAGCCAAGAGACCCAGTACTTC
CASSRGQTSQETQYF
>TRBJ1-1|NA|TRBD1|TRBV19
TGTGCCAGTAGTACCCAGGGGGCGCGGACTGAAGCTTTCTTT
CASSTQGARTEAFF
>TRBJ1-5|NA|NA|TRBV29-1
TGCAGCGTTCTGACAGGTCTCAATCAGCCCCAGCATTTT
CSVLTGLNQPQHF
>TRBJ2-5|many|NA|TRBV20-1
TGCAGTGCTAGAGATCTCCGGGACCCGCGGACCCAGTACTTC
CSARDLRDPRTQYF
>TRBJ1-1|NA|TRBD1|TRBV4-2
TGTGCCAGCAGCCAACCCGCGACAGGGGGCTTGGTAGCTTTCTTT
CASSQPATGGLVAFF
>TRBJ1-1|few|NA|TRBV20-1
TGCAGTGCGACCTCTGCCCCGACGGACACTGAAGCTTTCTTT
CSATSAPTDTEAFF
>TRBJ2-2|few|NA|TRBV5-1
TGCGCCAGCAGCTTGGCCGTCGGCCTTTCGCCGAACACCGGGGAGCTGTTTTTT
CASSLAVGLSPNTGELFF
>TRBJ2-4|many|NA|TRBV20-1
TGCAGTGCTAGAGATCTGCGAGAAGCCAAAAACATTCAGTACTTC
CSARDLREAKNIQYF
>TRBJ2-1|NA|TRBD2|TRBV6-5
TGTGCCAGCAGTTACTCGCGGGGGGGCCATGAGCAGTTCTTC
CASSYSRGGHEQFF
>TRBJ1-6|few|TRBD1|TRBV12-3/TRBV12-4
TGTGCCAGCCGGGACAGTCGCTCAAGGTATAATTCACCCCTCCACTTT
CASRDSRSRYNSPLHF
>TRBJ2-5|once|NA|TRBV18
TGTGCCAGCTCACCCCGGGCTGGAGAGACCCAGTATTTC
CASSPRAGETQYF